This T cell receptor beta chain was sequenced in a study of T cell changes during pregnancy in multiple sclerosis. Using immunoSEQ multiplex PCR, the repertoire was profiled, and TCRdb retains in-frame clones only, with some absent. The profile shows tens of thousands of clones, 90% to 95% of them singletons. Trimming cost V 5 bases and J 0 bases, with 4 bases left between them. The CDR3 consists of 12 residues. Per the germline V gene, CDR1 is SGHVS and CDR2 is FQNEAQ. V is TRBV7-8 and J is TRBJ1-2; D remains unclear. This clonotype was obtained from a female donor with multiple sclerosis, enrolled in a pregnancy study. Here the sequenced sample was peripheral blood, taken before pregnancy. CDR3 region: CASSPSNYGYTF. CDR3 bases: TGTGCCAGCAGCCCTTCTAACTATGGCTACACCTTC. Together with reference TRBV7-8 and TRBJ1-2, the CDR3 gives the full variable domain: GAGVSQSPRYKVAKRGQDVALRCDPISGHVSLFWYQQALGQGPEFLTYFQNEAQLDKSGLPSDRFFAERPEGSVSTLKIQRTQQEDSAVYLCASSPSNYGYTFGSGTRLTVV.